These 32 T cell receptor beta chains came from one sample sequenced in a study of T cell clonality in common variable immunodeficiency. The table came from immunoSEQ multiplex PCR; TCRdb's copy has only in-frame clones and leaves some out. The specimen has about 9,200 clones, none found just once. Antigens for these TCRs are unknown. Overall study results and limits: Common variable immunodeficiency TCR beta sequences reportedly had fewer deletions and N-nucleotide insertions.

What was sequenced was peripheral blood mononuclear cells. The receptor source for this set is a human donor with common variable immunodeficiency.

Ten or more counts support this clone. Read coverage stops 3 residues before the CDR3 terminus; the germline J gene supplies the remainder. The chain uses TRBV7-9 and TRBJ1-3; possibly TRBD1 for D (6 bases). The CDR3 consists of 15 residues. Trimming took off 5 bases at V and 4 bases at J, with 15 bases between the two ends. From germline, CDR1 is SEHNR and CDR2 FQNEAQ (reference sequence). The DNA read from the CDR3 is TGTGCCAGCAGCGCGGGGGACATCTACGGAAACACC. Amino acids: CASSAGDIYGNT. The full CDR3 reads CASSAGDIYGNTIYF.

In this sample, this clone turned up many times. The CDR3 region is CASGGQGVNEQFF. The part of the CDR3 DNA that was read is TGTGCCAGCGGTGGACAGGGGGTGAATGAG. The gene calls are TRBV19 and TRBJ2-1, with TRBD1 matching over 10 bases. The read ends 3 residues early relative to the CDR3; the germline J gene fills the gap. Looked up from germline, CDR1 is LNHDA and CDR2 is SQIVND (reference sequence). V lost 9 bases to trimming and J lost 7 bases; unmatched junction nucleotides: 6. This CDR3 has 13 residues. Combining the CDR3 with reference TRBV19 and TRBJ2-1 gives the whole variable domain DGGITQSPKYLFRKEGQNVTLSCEQNLNHDAMYWYRQDPGQGLRLIYYSQIVNDFQKGDIAEGYSVSREKKESFPLTVTSAQKNPTAFYLCASGGQGVNEQFFGPGTRLTVL.

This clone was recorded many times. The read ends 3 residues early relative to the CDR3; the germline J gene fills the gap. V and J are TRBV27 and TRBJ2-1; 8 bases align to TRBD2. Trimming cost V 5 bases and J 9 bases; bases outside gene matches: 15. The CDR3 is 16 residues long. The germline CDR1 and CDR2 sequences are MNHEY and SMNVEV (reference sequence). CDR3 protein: CASSPIPSGSGSEQFF. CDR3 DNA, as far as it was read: TGTGCCAGCAGTCCCATCCCCAGCGGGAGTGGTAGTGAG.

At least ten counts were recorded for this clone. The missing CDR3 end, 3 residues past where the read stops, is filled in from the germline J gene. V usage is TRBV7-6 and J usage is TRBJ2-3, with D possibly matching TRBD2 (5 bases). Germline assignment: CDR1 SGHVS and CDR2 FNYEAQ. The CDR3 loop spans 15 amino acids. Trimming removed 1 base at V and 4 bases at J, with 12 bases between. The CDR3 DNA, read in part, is TGTGCCAGCAGCTTAGTTGCGGGCGGAGCAGATACG. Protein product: CASSLVAGGADT. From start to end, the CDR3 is CASSLVAGGADTQYF.

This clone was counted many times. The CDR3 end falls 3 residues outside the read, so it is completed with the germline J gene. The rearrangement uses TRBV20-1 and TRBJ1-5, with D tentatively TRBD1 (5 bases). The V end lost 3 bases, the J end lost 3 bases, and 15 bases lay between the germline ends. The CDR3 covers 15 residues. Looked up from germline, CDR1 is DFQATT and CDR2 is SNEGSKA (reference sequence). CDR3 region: CSASTGLGLNQPQHF. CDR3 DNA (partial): TGCAGTGCTAGTACGGGACTTGGGCTCAATCAGCCC.

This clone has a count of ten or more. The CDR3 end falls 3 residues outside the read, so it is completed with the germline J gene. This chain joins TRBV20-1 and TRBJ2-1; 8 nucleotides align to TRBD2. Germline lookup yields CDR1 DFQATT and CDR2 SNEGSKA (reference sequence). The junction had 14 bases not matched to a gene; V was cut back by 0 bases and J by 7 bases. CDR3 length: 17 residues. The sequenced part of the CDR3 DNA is TGCAGTGCTAGAGATGCTGGCTGGCGGGGGGCCGGGAATGAG. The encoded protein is CSARDAGWRGAGNE. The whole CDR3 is CSARDAGWRGAGNEQFF.

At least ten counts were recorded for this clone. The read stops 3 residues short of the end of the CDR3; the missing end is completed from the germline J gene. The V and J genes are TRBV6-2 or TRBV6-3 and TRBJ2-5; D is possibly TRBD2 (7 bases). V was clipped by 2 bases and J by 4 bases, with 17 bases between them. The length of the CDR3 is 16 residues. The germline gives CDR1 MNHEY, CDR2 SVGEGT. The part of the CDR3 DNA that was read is TGTGCCAGCAGTTACAGGGGGGGAATACGTCGAGAGACC. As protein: CASSYRGGIRRET. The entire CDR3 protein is CASSYRGGIRRETQYF.

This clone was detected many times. The CDR3 region is CSASRRAGGTDTQYF. The sequenced CDR3 bases are TGCAGTGCTAGTCGAAGGGCGGGGGGCACAGATACG. The V gene is TRBV20-1, the J gene TRBJ2-3; TRBD2 matches 7 bases. The sequence runs out 3 residues before the end of the CDR3; the remainder is reconstructed from the germline J gene. The trim removed 3 bases at V and 1 base at J, leaving 7 bases unmatched. The CDR3 is 15 residues long. The germline V gene has CDR1 DFQATT and CDR2 SNEGSKA (reference sequence).

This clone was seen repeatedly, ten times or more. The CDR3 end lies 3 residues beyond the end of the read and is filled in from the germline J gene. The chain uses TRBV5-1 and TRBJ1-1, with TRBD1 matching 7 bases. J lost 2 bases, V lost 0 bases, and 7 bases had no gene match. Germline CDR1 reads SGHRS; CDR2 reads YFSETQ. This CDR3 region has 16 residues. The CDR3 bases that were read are TGCGCCAGCAGCTTGGGACAGGGCATTCGTAACACTGAA. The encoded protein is CASSLGQGIRNTE. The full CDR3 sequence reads CASSLGQGIRNTEAFF.

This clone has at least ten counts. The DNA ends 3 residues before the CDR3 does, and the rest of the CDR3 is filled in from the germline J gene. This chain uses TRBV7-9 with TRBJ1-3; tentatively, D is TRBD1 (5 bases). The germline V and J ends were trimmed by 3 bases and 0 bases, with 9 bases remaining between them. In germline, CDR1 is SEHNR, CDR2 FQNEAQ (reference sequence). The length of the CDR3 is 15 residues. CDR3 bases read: TGTGCCAGCAGCTTGTGGGGGGGCTCTGGAAACACC. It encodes CASSLWGGSGNT. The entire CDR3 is CASSLWGGSGNTIYF.

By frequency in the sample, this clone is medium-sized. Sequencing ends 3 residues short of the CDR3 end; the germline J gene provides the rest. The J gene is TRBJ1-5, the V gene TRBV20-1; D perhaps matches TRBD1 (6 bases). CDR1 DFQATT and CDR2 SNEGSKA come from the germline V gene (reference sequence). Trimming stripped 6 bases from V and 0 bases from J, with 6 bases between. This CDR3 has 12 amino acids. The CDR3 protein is CSAGGSNQPQHF. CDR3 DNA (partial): TGCAGTGCAGGGGGTAGCAATCAGCCC.

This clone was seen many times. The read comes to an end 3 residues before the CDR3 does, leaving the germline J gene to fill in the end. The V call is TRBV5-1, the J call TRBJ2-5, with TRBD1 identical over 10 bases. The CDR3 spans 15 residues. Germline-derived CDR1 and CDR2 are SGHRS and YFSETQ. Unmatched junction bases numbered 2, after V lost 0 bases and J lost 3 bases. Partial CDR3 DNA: TGCGCCAGCAGCTTGGGGGACAGGGGAAAAGAGACC. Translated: CASSLGDRGKET. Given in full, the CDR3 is CASSLGDRGKETQYF.

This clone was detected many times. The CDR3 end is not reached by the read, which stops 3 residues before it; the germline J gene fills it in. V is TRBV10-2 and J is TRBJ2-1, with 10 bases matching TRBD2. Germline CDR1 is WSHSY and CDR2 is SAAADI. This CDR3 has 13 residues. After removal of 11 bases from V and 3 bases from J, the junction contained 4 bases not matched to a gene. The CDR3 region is CARSGGLYNEQFF. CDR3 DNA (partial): TGCGCCCGTAGCGGGGGGCTCTACAATGAG.

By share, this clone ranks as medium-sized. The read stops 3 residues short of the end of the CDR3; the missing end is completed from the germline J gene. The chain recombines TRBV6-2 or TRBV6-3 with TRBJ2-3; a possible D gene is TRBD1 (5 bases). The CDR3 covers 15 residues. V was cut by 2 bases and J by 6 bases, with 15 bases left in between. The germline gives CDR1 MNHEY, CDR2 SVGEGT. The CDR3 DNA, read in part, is TGTGCCAGCAGTTACGAAGGCAGGGTCACGGATACG. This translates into CASSYEGRVTDT. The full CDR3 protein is CASSYEGRVTDTQYF.

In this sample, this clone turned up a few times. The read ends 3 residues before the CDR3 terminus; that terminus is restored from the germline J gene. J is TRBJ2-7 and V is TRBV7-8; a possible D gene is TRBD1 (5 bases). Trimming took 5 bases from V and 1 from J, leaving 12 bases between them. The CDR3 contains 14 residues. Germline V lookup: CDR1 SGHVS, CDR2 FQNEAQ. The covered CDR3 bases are TGTGCCAGCAGCCGAACGGACACTTCCTACGAG. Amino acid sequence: CASSRTDTSYE. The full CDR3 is CASSRTDTSYEQYF.

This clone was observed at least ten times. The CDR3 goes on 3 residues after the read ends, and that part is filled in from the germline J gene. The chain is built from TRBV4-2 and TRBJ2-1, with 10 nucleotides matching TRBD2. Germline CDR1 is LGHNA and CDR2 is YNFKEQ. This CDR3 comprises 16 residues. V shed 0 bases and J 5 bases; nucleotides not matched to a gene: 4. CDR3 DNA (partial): TGTGCCAGCAGCCAAGATGGAGCGGGAGGGGACAATGAG. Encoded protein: CASSQDGAGGDNE. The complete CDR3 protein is CASSQDGAGGDNEQFF.

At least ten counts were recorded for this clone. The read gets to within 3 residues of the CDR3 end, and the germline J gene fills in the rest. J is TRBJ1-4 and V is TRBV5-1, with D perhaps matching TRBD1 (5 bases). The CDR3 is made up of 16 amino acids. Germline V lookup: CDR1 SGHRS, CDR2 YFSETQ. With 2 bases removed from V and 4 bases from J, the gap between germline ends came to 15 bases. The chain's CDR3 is CASSFRALQDNEKLFF. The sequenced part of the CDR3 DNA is TGCGCCAGCAGCTTCAGGGCTTTACAGGATAATGAAAAA.

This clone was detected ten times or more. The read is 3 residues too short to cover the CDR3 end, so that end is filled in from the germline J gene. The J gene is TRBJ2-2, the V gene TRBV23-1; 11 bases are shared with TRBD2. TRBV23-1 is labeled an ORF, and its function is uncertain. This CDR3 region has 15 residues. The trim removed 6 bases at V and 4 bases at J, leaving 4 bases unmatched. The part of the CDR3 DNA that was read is TGCGCCAGCAGAGGGACTAGCGGTCCCACCGGGGAG. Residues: CASRGTSGPTGE. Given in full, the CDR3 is CASRGTSGPTGELFF.

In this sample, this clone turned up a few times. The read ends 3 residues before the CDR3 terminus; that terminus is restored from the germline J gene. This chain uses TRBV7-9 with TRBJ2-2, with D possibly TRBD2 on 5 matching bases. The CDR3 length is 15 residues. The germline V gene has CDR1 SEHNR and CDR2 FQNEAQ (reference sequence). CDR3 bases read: TGTGCCAGCAGCTCGACCAATATTGGGCGGGCTGAG. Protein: CASSSTNIGRAE. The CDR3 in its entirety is CASSSTNIGRAELFF.

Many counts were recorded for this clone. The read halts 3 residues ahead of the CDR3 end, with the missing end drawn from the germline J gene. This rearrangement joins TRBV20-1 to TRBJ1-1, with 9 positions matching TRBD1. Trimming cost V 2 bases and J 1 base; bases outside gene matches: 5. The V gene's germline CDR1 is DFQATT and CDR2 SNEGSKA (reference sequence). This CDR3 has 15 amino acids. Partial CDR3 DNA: TGCAGTGCTAGACCTTGGGGACAGGGGAACACTGAA. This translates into CSARPWGQGNTE. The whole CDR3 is CSARPWGQGNTEAFF.

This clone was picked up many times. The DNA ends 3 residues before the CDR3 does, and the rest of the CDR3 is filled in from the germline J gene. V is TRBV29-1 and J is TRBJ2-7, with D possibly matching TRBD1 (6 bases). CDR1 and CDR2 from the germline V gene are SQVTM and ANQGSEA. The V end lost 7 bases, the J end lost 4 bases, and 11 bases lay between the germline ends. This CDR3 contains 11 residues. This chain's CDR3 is CSAGQPYEQYF. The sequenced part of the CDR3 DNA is TGCAGCGCCGGACAGCCATACGAG.

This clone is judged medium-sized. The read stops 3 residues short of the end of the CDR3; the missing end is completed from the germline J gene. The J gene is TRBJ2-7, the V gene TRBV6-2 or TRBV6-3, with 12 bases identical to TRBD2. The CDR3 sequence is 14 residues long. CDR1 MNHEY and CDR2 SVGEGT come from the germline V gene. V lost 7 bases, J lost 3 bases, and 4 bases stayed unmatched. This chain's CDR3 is CASNPSGGDYEQYF. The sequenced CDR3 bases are TGTGCCAGCAACCCTAGCGGGGGGGACTACGAG.

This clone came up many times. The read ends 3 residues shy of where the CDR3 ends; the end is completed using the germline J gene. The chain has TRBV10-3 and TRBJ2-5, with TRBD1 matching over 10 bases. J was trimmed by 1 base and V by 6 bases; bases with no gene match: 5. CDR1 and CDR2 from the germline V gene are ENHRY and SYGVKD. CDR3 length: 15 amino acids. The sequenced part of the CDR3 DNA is TGTGCCATCAGCCCCCGGACAGGGGGCCAAGAGACC. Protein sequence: CAISPRTGGQET. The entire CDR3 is CAISPRTGGQETQYF.

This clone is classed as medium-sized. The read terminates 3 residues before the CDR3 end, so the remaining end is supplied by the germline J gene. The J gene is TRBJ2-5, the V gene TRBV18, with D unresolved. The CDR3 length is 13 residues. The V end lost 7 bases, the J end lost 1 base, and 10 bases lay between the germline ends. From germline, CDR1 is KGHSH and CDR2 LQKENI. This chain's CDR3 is CASCLTIQETQYF. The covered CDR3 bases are TGTGCCAGCTGTTTGACAATCCAAGAGACC.

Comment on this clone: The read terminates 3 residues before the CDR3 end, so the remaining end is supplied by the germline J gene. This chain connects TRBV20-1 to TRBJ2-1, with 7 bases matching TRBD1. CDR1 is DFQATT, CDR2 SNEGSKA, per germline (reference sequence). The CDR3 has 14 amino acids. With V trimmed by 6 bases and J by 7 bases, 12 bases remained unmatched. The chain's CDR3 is CSAVDRTRGNEQFF. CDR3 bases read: TGCAGTGCCGTGGACAGGACCCGAGGGAATGAG.

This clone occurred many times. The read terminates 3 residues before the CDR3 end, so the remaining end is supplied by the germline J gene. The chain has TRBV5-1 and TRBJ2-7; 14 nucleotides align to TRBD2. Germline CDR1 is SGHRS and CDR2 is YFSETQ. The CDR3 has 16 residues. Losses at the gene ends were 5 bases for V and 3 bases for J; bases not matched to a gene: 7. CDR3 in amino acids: CASSSTGTSGSYEQYF. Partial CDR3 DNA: TGCGCCAGCAGTTCAACCGGGACTAGCGGGAGCTACGAG. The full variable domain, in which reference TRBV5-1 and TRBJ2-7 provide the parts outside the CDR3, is KAGVTQTPRYLIKTRGQQVTLSCSPISGHRSVSWYQQTPGQGLQFLFEYFSETQRNKGNFPGRFSGRQFSNSRSEMNVSTLELGDSALYLCASSSTGTSGSYEQYFGPGTRLTVT.

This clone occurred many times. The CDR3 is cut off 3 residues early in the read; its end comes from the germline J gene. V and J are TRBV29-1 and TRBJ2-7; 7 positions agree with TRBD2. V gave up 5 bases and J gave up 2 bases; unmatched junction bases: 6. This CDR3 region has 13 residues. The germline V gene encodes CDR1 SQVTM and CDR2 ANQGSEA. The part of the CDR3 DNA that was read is TGCAGCGTTAGCGGGGAAGGGACCTACGAG. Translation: CSVSGEGTYE. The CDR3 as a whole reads CSVSGEGTYEQYF.

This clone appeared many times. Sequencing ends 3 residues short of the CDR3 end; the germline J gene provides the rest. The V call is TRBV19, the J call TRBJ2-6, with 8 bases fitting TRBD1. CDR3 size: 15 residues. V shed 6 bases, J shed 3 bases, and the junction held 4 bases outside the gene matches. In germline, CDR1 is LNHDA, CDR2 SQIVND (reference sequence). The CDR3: CASSRTGHGANVLTF. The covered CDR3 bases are TGTGCCAGTAGCCGGACAGGGCATGGGGCCAACGTC.

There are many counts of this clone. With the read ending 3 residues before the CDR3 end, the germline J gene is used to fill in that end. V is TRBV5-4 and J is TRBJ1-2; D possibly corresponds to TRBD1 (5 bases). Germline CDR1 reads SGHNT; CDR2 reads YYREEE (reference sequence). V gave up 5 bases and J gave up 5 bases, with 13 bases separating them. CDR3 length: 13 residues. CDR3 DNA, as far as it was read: TGTGCCAGCAGGCAATGGGGGGATTATGGC. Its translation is CASRQWGDYG. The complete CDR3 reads CASRQWGDYGYTF.

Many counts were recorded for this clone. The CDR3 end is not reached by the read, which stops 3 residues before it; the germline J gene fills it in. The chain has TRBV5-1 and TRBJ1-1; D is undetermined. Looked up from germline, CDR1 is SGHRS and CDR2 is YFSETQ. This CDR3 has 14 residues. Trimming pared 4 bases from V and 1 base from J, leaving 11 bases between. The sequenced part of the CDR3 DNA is TGCGCCAGCAGCCCACCGAAAGGGAACACTGAA. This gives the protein CASSPPKGNTE. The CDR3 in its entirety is CASSPPKGNTEAFF.

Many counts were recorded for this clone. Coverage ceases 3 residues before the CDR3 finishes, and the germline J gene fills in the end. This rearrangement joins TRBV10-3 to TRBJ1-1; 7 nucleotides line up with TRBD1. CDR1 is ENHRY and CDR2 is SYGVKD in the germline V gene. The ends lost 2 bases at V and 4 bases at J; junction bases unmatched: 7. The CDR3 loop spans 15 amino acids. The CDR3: CAISEMGQTITEAFF. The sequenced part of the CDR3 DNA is TGTGCCATCAGTGAGATGGGACAGACTATCACTGAA.

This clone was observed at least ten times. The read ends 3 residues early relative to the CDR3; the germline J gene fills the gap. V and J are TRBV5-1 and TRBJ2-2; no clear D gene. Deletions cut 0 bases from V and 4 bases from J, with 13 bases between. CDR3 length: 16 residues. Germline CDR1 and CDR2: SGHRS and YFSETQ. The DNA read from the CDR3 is TGCGCCAGCAGCTTGGCCGGTGCAGGAACCACCGGGGAG. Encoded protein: CASSLAGAGTTGE. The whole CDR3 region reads CASSLAGAGTTGELFF.